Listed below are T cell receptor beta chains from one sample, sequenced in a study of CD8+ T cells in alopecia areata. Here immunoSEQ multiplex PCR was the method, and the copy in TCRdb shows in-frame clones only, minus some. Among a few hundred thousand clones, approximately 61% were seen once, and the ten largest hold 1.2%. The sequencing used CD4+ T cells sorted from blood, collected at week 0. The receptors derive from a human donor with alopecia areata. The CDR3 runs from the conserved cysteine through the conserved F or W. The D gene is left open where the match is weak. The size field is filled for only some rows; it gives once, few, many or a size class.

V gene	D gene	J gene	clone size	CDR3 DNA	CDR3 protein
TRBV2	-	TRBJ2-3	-	TGTGCCAGCAGTGGGTGGGGAACGCAGTATTTT	CASSGWGTQYF
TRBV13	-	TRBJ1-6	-	TGTGCCAGCAGCTTATGGGTTCCACCAAATTCACCCCTCCACTTT	CASSLWVPPNSPLHF
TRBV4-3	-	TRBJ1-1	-	TGCGCCAGCAGCCCAGGGGCCGAACCGAACACTGAAGCTTTCTTT	CASSPGAEPNTEAFF
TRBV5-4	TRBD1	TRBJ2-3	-	TGTGCCAGCAGCCTGGGGACAGCCACAGATACGCAGTATTTT	CASSLGTATDTQYF
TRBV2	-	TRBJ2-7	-	TGTGCCAGCAGTGAACAGGGACCATCCTACGAGCAGTACTTC	CASSEQGPSYEQYF
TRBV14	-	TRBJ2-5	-	TGTGCCAGCAGCCAATCGGCAGCAGAGACCCAGTACTTC	CASSQSAAETQYF
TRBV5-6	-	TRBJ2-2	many	TGTGCCAGCAGCCGACGGGGAACCGGGGAGCTGTTTTTT	CASSRRGTGELFF
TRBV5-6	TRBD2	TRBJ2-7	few	TGTGCCAGCAGCGTAGCGGGGGAAACTATCTTACGAAGGTACGAGCAGTACTTC	CASSVAGETILRRYEQYF
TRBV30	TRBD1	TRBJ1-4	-	TGTGCCTGGAGTGTACGACAGGGGAATGAAAAACTGTTTTTT	CAWSVRQGNEKLFF
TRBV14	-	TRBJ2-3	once	TGTGCCAGCAGCCAGGGATTCCCAGATACGCAGTATTTT	CASSQGFPDTQYF
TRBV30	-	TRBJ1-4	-	TGTGCCTGGAGGCCGGGACACATAGAGGAAAAACTGTTTTTT	CAWRPGHIEEKLFF
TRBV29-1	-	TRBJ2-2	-	TGCAGCGTTTTAGGGGGTAACGGGGAGCTGTTTTTT	CSVLGGNGELFF
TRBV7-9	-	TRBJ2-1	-	TGTGCCAGCAGCCAGTGGGGGGCGAATCCCTTCAATGAGCAGTTCTTC	CASSQWGANPFNEQFF
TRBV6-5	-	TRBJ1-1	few	TGTGCCAGCAGATTGAACACTGAAGCTTTCTTT	CASRLNTEAFF
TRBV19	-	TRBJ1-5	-	TGTGCCAGTAGTGGCCCCGGGGACAGCAATCAGCCCCAGCATTTT	CASSGPGDSNQPQHF
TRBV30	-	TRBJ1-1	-	TGTGCCTGGAGAGAGCGACCTGGGGGGCAGACTGAAGCTTTCTTT	CAWRERPGGQTEAFF
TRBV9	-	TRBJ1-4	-	TGTGCCAGCAGCCCCGCCGGGGGGGCGCGGATGGGAAAACTGTTTTTT	CASSPAGGARMGKLFF
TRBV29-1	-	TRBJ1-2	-	TGCAGCGTTGGACAGTCGTTAGGAAATGGCTACACCTTC	CSVGQSLGNGYTF
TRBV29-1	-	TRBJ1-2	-	TGCAGCGTTCCCAAGGGAGCTAACTATGGCTACACCTTC	CSVPKGANYGYTF
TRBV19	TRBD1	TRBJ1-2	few	TGTGCCAGTAAGGATGGGGACAGGCAACGCTATGGCTACACCTTC	CASKDGDRQRYGYTF
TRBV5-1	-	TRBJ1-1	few	TGCGCCAGCAGCCCGAGGGCGGCTGAGGGCACTGAAGCTTTCTTT	CASSPRAAEGTEAFF
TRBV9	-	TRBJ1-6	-	TGTGCCAGCAGCGGCCCCGGGACGGCATATAATTCACCCCTCCACTTT	CASSGPGTAYNSPLHF
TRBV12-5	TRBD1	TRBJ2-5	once	TGTGCATACCGACAGGGGTTGATAGAGACCCAGTACTTC	CAYRQGLIETQYF
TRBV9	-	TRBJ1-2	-	TGTGCCAGCAGCGGAGGGGCCCGGGGGCTGAGTGGCTACACCTTC	CASSGGARGLSGYTF
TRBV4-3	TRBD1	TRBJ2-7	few	TGCGCCAGCAGCCGAGGCGACAGGGGCGACGAGCAGTACTTC	CASSRGDRGDEQYF
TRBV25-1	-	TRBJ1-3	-	TGTGCCAGCAGAGACATTCGCTCTGGAAACACCATATATTTT	CASRDIRSGNTIYF
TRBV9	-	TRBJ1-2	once	TGTGCCAGCAGCGTGCAGGGCAACTATGGCTACACCTTC	CASSVQGNYGYTF
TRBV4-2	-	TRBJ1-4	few	TGTGCCAGCAGCCAAGATGCCAGGAATGAAAAACTGTTTTTT	CASSQDARNEKLFF
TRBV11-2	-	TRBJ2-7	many	TGTGCCAGCAGCCTCGAGGGGGGGGCCGCCGAGCAGTACTTC	CASSLEGGAAEQYF
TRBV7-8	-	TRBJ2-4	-	TGTGCCAGCAGCTTGGAGGGGGCGGCCAAAAACATTCAGTACTTC	CASSLEGAAKNIQYF
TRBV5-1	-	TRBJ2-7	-	TGCGCCAGCAGCCGCACAGGAAGGGCCTACGAGCAGTACTTC	CASSRTGRAYEQYF
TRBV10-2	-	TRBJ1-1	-	TGCGCCAGCAGGAAAGGAGAAAACACTGAAGCTTTCTTT	CASRKGENTEAFF
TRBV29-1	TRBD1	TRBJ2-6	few	TGCAGCGTACGACAGGGCTCAGGGGCCAACGTCCTGACTTTC	CSVRQGSGANVLTF
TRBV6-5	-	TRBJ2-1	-	TGTGCCAGCAGTGGCGGGTCCTACAATGAGCAGTTCTTC	CASSGGSYNEQFF
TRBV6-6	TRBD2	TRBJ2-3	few	TGTGCCACCCTAGCGGGGGTCGGGGATACGCAGTATTTT	CATLAGVGDTQYF
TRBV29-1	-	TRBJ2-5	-	TGCAGCGTTGTGGGGCTTGAAGAGACCCAGTACTTC	CSVVGLEETQYF
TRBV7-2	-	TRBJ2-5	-	TGTGCCAGCAGCCAGCGAAGGGAGACCCAGTACTTC	CASSQRRETQYF
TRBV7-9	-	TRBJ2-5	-	TGTGCCAGCAGCCTTGGGACATCGGGAGAGACCCAGTACTTC	CASSLGTSGETQYF
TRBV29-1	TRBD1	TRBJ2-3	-	TGCAGCGTTGATGAGGGGGCCACAGATACGCAGTATTTT	CSVDEGATDTQYF
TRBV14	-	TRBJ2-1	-	TGTGCCAGCAGCCAAGACAGAGGTAATTCCTACAATGAGCAGTTCTTC	CASSQDRGNSYNEQFF
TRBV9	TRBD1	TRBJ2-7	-	TGTGCCAGCAGCAACGGATTGACGGGACAGGGGCCGGAGGAGCAGTACTTC	CASSNGLTGQGPEEQYF
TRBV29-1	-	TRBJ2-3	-	TGCGGAGGGGTTGGGGGGAGTGGTACGCAGTATTTT	CGGVGGSGTQYF
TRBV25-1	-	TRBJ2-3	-	TGTGCCAGCAGTGAATTGGGCGGTAGCACAGATACGCAGTATTTT	CASSELGGSTDTQYF
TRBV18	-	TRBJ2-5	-	TGTGCCAGCTCACCAGTACAGGTACAAGAGACCCAGTACTTC	CASSPVQVQETQYF
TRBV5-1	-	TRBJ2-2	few	TGCGCCAGCAGCTTGGTTGGCTCCATAACCGGGGAGCTGTTTTTT	CASSLVGSITGELFF
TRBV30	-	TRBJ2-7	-	TGTGCCTGGAGTGTATTACACGAGCAGTACTTC	CAWSVLHEQYF
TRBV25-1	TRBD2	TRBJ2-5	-	TGTGCCAGCAGTCGACCTCTGACTAGCGGGAGGCGGGAGACCCAGTACTTC	CASSRPLTSGRRETQYF
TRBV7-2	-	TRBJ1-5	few	TGTGCCAGCAGCCCCATATTTGGGCAGCCCCAGCATTTT	CASSPIFGQPQHF
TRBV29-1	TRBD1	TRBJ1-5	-	TGCAGCGTTGGACAGGGGATCAATCAGCCCCAGCATTTT	CSVGQGINQPQHF
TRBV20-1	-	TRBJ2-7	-	TGCAGTGCTAGTGCGGGTGAGCAGTACTTC	CSASAGEQYF